These T cell receptor beta chains were read from a single sample in a study of shared clonotypes between healthy human individuals. Measured with immunoSEQ multiplex PCR; TCRdb has only the in-frame clones, and not every one. The table lists 1.5 million to 2.5 million clones, about 95% of them singletons. The source material was naive CD8+ T cells sorted from blood. Receptors originate from a man aged 18 to 29 in good health. The CDR3 runs from the conserved cysteine through the conserved F or W. Each record gives: CDR3 DNA, CDR3 protein, V gene, D gene, clone size, J gene, CDR3 length. A D gene is named only where the DNA matches it firmly. The size field is filled for only some rows; it gives once, few, many or a size class.

TGTGCCAGCAGTTCACCCGACAGGATTCAGTACTTC	CASSSPDRIQYF	TRBV27	NA	NA	TRBJ2-4	12
TGTGCCAGCAGCCGGACTAGCGGGGGCCCACCAGACGGGGAGCTGTTTTTT	CASSRTSGGPPDGELFF	TRBV7-9	TRBD2	NA	TRBJ2-2	17
TGTGCCAGCAGCGACCCTTGGAGGGGGGAAGATACGCAGTATTTT	CASSDPWRGEDTQYF	TRBV7-8	NA	NA	TRBJ2-3	15
TGTGCCAGCAGTTTTGGAGGGCTGGTCTACGAGCAGTACTTC	CASSFGGLVYEQYF	TRBV28	NA	NA	TRBJ2-7	14
TGTGCCAGCAGTTACATCAGCGGCACAGATACGCAGTATTTT	CASSYISGTDTQYF	TRBV6-6	NA	NA	TRBJ2-3	14
TGTGCCAGTAGTATAGATCTCGAGAGTCCTCCAGACCAATACGAGCAGTACTTC	CASSIDLESPPDQYEQYF	TRBV19	NA	NA	TRBJ2-7	18
TGCGCCAGCAGCCAAGGAAGGTTTGGGAACACTGAAGCTTTCTTT	CASSQGRFGNTEAFF	TRBV4-1	NA	NA	TRBJ1-1	15
TGTGCCAGTAGTATTGGAGACAGGAGGAACACTGAAGCTTTCTTT	CASSIGDRRNTEAFF	TRBV19	NA	NA	TRBJ1-1	15
TGCAGCGTGTCGGGAATCTCTGGAAACACCATATATTTT	CSVSGISGNTIYF	TRBV29-1	NA	NA	TRBJ1-3	13
TGTGCCAGCAGCGTAGGCGTGGGGGTGGGACTAGCGCCGGATACGCAGTATTTT	CASSVGVGVGLAPDTQYF	TRBV9	TRBD2	once	TRBJ2-3	18
TGCGCCAGCAGTGAGACGGCAGGCCTAGACAATGAGCAGTTCTTC	CASSETAGLDNEQFF	TRBV10-1	NA	NA	TRBJ2-1	15
TGTGCCAGCAGTTACTCGCAGGGTTGGAGGACTGAAGCTTTCTTT	CASSYSQGWRTEAFF	TRBV6-6	NA	NA	TRBJ1-1	15
TGCGCCAGCAAGGAAGAGACCCAGTACTTC	CASKEETQYF	TRBV10-2	NA	NA	TRBJ2-5	10
TGCGCCAGCAGCCAAGATCTATCGGGATCGAACACCGGGGAGCTGTTTTTT	CASSQDLSGSNTGELFF	TRBV4-3	NA	NA	TRBJ2-2	17
TGTGCCAGAGCCCTAGCGGGCAAGAGCGATGAGCAGTTCTTC	CARALAGKSDEQFF	TRBV2	TRBD2	NA	TRBJ2-1	14
TGTGCCAGCAGTCTGGACGCCCTCTCCTACAATGAGCAGTTCTTC	CASSLDALSYNEQFF	TRBV28	NA	NA	TRBJ2-1	15
TGCGCCAGCAGCCAAGATTTGTCTTCAGGGTACCTCCTTTACGAGCAGTACTTC	CASSQDLSSGYLLYEQYF	TRBV4-3	NA	NA	TRBJ2-7	18
TGTGCCAGCAGCGTAGGGCCTGGTCTCGAGCAGTACTTC	CASSVGPGLEQYF	TRBV9	NA	NA	TRBJ2-7	13
TGTGCCAGCAGTTTCCTCGGGAGCAGACCAGATACGCAGTATTTT	CASSFLGSRPDTQYF	TRBV5-6	NA	NA	TRBJ2-3	15
TGCGCCAGCAGTGAGCGGGGTCGGGGCAGGGACTACGAGCAGTACTTC	CASSERGRGRDYEQYF	TRBV10-2	NA	NA	TRBJ2-7	16
TGCGCCAGCAGCGTACTCCCTTCGGGGCTTAGTAATGAAAAACTGTTTTTT	CASSVLPSGLSNEKLFF	TRBV4-1	NA	NA	TRBJ1-4	17
TGTGCCAGCAGTGAGTCGTCTAGCGCCTACTACGAGCAGTACTTC	CASSESSSAYYEQYF	TRBV6-1	NA	NA	TRBJ2-7	15
TGTGCCTGGAGGCCTCTTTTGGGGTTTGGGAATTCACCCCTCCACTTT	CAWRPLLGFGNSPLHF	TRBV30	NA	NA	TRBJ1-6	16
TGTGCCAGCAGCCAGACAGGGGAGGTCGACATTCAGTACTTC	CASSQTGEVDIQYF	TRBV5-6	TRBD1	NA	TRBJ2-4	14
TGTGCCAGCAGTTTATTACGGGGGGAGGCGGCCAATTCACCCCTCCACTTT	CASSLLRGEAANSPLHF	TRBV27	NA	NA	TRBJ1-6	17
TGTGCCAGTAGTCGGCCGGAGTCGGTACTATCGAACACCGGGGAGCTGTTTTTT	CASSRPESVLSNTGELFF	TRBV19	NA	once	TRBJ2-2	18
TGTGCCAGCAGCTTAACCACCGGGACAGTGTACAATGAGCAGTTCTTC	CASSLTTGTVYNEQFF	TRBV7-2	TRBD1	NA	TRBJ2-1	16
TGCGCCAGCAGCCAAGATTGGTCCCTGAACACTGAAGCTTTCTTT	CASSQDWSLNTEAFF	TRBV4-3	NA	few	TRBJ1-1	15
TGTGCCAGCAGTTTGGGGACAGACGCCTACGAGCAGTACTTC	CASSLGTDAYEQYF	TRBV27	TRBD1	NA	TRBJ2-7	14
TGTGCCAGCAGTGAGGATCTTTGGACAGGGGGCGACGAGCAGTACTTC	CASSEDLWTGGDEQYF	TRBV6-1	TRBD1	NA	TRBJ2-7	16
TGCGCCAGCAGCCGTGGGTCTTTGAACACCGGGGAGCTGTTTTTT	CASSRGSLNTGELFF	TRBV4-1	NA	NA	TRBJ2-2	15
TGTGCCACCAGCGGCGGCAGGGGAATAAATCAGCCCCAGCATTTT	CATSGGRGINQPQHF	TRBV15	NA	NA	TRBJ1-5	15
TGTGCCAGCAGCGCACTAGGATCGGGAGCTACCTACGAGCAGTACTTC	CASSALGSGATYEQYF	TRBV13	NA	NA	TRBJ2-7	16
TGCGCCAGCAGCCAAGGGAGTGTAAGCGGGAGGCTGGGGAACACCGGGGAGCTGTTTTTT	CASSQGSVSGRLGNTGELFF	TRBV4-3	TRBD2	NA	TRBJ2-2	20
TGCAGCGTGAGGGTATCCTACACCTACGAGCAGTACTTC	CSVRVSYTYEQYF	TRBV29-1	NA	NA	TRBJ2-7	13
TGTGCCAGCAGCCGGGACTCCCATAGCGAGCAGTACTTC	CASSRDSHSEQYF	TRBV27	NA	once	TRBJ2-7	13
TGTGCCAGCAGTTCGAGGGCCGATAACTATGGCTACACCTTC	CASSSRADNYGYTF	TRBV6-5	NA	NA	TRBJ1-2	14